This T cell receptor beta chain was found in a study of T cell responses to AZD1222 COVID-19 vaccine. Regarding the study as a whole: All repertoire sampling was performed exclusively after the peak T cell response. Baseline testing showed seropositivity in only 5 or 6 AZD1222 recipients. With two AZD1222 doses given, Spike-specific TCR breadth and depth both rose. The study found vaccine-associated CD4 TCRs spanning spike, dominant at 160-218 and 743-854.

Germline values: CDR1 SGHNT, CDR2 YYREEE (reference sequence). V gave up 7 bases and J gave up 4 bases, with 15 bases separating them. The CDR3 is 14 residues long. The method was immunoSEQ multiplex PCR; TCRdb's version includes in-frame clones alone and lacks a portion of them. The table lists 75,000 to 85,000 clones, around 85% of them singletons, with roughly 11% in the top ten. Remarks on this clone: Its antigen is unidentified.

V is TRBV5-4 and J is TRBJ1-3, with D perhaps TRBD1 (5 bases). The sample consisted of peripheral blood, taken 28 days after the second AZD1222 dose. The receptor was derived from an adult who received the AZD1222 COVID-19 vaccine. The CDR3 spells CASGSGTSGNTIYF. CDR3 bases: TGTGCCAGCGGGTCCGGGACCTCCGGAAACACCATATATTTT.